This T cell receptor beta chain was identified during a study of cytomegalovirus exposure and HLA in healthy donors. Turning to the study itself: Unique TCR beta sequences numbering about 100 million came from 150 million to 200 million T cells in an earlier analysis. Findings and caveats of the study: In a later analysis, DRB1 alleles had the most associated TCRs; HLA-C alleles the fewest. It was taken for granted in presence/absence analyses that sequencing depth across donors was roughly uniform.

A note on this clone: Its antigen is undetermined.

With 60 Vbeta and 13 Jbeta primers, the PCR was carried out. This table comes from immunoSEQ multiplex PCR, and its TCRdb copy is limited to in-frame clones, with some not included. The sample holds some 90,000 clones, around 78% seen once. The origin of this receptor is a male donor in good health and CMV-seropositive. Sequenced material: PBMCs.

CDR3: CASSVEPSGGITDTQYF. CDR3 bases: TGTGCCAGCAGCGTAGAGCCTAGCGGGGGGATCACAGATACGCAGTATTTT. J is TRBJ2-3 and V is TRBV9, with TRBD2 identical over 11 bases. V was clipped by 0 bases and J by 2 bases; unmatched bases: 5. Germline V gene lookup returns CDR1 SGDLS and CDR2 YYNGEE. This CDR3 has 17 amino acids. Looking up the rest from reference TRBV9 and TRBJ2-3 gives the full variable domain: DSGVTQTPKHLITATGQRVTLRCSPRSGDLSVYWYQQSLDQGLQFLIQYYNGEERAKGNILERFSAQQFPDLHSELNLSSLELGDSALYFCASSVEPSGGITDTQYFGPGTRLTVL.